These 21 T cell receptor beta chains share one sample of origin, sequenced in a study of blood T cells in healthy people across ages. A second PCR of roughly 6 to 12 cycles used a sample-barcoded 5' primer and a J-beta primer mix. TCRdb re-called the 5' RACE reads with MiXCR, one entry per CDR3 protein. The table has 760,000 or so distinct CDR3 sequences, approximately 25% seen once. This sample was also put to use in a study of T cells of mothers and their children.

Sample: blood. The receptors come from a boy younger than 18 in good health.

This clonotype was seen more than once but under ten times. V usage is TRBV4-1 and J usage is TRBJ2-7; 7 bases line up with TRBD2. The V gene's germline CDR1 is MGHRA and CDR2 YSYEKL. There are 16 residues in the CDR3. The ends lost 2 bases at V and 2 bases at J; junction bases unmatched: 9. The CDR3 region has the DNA TGCGCCAGCAGCCAACAATCTAGCGGATCTACCTACGAGCAGTACTTC. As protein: CASSQQSSGSTYEQYF.

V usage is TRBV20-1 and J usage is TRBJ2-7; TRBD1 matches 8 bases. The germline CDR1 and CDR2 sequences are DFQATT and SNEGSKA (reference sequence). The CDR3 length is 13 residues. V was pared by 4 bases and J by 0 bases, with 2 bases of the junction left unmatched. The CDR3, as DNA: TGCAGTGCTACGGGACAGGACTCCTACGAGCAGTACTTC. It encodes CSATGQDSYEQYF.

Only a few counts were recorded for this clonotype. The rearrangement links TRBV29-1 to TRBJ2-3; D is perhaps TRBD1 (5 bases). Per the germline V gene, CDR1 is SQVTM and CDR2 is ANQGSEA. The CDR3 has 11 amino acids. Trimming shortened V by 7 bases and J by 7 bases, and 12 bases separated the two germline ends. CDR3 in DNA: TGCAGCGCCGCCGACAGTCATACGCAGTATTTT. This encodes CSAADSHTQYF.

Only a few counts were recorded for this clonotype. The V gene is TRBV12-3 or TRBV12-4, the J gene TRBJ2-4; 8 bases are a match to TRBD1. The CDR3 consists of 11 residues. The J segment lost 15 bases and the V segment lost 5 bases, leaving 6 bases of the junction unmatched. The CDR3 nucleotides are TGTGCCAGCAGTCTACGGACAGGGCTGTACTTC. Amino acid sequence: CASSLRTGLYF.

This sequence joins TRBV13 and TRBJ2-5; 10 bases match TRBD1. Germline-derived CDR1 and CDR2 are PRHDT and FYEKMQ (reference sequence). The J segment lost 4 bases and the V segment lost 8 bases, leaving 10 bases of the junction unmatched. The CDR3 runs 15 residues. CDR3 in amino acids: CASYTRTGGGETQYF. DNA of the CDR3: TGTGCCAGCTACACGAGGACAGGGGGAGGAGAGACCCAGTACTTC. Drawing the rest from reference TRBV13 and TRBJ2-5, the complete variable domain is AAGVIQSPRHLIKEKRETATLKCYPIPRHDTVYWYQQGPGQDPQFLISFYEKMQSDKGSIPDRFSAQQFSDYHSELNMSSLELGDSALYFCASYTRTGGGETQYFGPGTRLLVL.

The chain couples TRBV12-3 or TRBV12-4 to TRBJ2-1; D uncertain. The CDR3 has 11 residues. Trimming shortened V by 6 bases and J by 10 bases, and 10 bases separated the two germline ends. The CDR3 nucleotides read TGTGCCAGCAGGGCTGACGCAGAGCAGTTCTTC. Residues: CASRADAEQFF.

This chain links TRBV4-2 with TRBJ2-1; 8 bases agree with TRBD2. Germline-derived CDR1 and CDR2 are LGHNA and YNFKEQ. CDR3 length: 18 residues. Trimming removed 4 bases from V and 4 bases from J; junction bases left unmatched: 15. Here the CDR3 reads CASSLIGLLAGNYNEQFF. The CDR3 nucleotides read TGTGCCAGCAGCCTAATCGGACTGCTAGCGGGCAATTACAATGAGCAGTTCTTC.

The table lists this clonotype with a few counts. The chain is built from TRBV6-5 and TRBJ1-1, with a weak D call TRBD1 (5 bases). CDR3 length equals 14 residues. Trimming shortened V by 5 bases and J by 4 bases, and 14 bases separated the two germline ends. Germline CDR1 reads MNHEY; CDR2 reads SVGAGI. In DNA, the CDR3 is TGTGCCAGCAGTCGTACTCGGGGCTCCACTGAAGCTTTCTTT. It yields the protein CASSRTRGSTEAFF.

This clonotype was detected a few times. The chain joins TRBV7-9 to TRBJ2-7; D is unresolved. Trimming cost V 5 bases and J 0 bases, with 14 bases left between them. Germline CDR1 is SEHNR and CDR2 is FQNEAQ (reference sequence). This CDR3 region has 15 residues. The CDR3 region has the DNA TGTGCCAGCAGCCGTGAAAAGGTGAGCTCCTACGAGCAGTACTTC. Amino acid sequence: CASSREKVSSYEQYF.

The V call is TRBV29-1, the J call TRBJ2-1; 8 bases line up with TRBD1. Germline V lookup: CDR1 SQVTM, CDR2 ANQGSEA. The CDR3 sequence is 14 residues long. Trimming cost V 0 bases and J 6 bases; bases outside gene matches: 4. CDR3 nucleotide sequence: TGCAGCGTTGAAGACAGGGGGCGTCTCAATGAGCAGTTCTTC. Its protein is CSVEDRGRLNEQFF.

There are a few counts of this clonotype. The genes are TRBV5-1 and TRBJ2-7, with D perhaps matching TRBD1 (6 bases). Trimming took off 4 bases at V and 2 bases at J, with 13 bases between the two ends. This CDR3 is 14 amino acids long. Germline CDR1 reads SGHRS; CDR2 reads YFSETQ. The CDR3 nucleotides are TGCGCCAGCAGCGAGGGACACCTAACCTACGAGCAGTACTTC. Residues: CASSEGHLTYEQYF.

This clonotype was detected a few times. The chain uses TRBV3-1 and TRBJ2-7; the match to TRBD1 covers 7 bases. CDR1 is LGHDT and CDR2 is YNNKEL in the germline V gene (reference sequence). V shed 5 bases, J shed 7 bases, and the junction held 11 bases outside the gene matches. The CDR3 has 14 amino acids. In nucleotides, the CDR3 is TGTGCCAGCAGCAATCGGGACAGCCCCATAGAGCAGTACTTC. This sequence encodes CASSNRDSPIEQYF.

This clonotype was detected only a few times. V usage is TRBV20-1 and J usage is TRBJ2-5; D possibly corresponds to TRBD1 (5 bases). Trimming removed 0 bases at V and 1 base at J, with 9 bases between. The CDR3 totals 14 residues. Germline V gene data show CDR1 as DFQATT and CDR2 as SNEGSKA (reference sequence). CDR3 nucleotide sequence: TGCAGTGCTAGAGACAGGGTGGTCCAAGAGACCCAGTACTTC. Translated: CSARDRVVQETQYF.

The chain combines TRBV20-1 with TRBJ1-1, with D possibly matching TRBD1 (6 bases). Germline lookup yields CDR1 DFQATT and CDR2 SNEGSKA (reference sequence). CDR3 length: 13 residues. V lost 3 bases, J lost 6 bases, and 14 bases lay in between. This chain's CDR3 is CSARVIRGSEAFF. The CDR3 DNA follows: TGCAGTGCTAGGGTAATTAGGGGGTCTGAAGCTTTCTTT.

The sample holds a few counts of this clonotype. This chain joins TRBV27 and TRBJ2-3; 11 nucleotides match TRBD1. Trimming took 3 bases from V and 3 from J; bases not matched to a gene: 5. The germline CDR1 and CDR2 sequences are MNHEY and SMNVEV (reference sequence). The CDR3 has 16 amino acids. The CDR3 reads CASSLNRDRGTDTQYF. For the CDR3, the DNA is TGTGCCAGCAGTTTGAACCGGGACAGGGGGACAGATACGCAGTATTTT.

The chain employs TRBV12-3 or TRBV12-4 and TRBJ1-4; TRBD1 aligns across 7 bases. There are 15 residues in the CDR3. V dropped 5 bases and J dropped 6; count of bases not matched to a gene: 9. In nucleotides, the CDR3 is TGTGCCAGCAGTCCAACAGGGGAAGAGGATGAAAAACTGTTTTTT. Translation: CASSPTGEEDEKLFF.

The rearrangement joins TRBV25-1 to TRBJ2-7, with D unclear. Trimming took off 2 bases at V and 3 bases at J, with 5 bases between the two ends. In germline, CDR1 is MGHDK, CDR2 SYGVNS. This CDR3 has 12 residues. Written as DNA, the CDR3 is TGTGCCAGCAGTGAAGAGGACTACGAGCAGTACTTC. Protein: CASSEEDYEQYF.

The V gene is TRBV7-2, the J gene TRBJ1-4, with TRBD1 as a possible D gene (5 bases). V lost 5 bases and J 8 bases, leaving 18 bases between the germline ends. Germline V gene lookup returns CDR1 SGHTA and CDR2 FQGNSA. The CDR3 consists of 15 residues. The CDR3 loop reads CASSPGGEGEEKLFF. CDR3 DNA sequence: TGTGCCAGCAGCCCGGGGGGGGAAGGGGAAGAAAAACTGTTTTTT.

DNA for the CDR3: TGTGCCATCGGCCAGGGAGAGACCCAGTACTTC. As protein: CAIGQGETQYF. The gene calls are TRBV6-2 or TRBV6-3 and TRBJ2-5; a possible D gene is TRBD1 (5 bases). Trimming shortened V by 10 bases and J by 4 bases, and 10 bases separated the two germline ends. The CDR3 extends over 11 amino acids. Germline CDR1 and CDR2: MNHEY and SVGEGT.

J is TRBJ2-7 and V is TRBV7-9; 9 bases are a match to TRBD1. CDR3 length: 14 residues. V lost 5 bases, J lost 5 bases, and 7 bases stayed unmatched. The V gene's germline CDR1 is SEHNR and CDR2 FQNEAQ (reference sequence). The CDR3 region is CASSHRDRVHEQYF. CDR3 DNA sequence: TGTGCCAGCAGCCACCGGGACAGGGTCCACGAGCAGTACTTC. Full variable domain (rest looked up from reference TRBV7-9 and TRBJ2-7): DTGVSQNPRHKITKRGQNVTFRCDPISEHNRLYWYRQTLGQGPEFLTYFQNEAQLEKSRLLSDRFSAERPKGSFSTLEIQRTEQGDSAMYLCASSHRDRVHEQYFGPGTRLTVT.

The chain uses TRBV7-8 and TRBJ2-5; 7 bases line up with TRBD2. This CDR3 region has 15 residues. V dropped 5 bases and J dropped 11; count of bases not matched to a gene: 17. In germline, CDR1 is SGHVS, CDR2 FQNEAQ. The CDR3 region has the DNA TGTGCCAGCAGCCCCCGTGCGGGGGAGCAGGTAGAGCAGTACTTC. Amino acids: CASSPRAGEQVEQYF.